This T cell receptor beta chain appears in the sequencing data of a study of blood T cell repertoires in COVID-19. Study summary: Donors in the United States, Italy and Spain gave samples during acute or convalescent COVID-19. The cDNA or gDNA used as material had been derived from T cells, B-cell-depleted T cells, or PBMCs.

Germline loops: CDR1 SGHVS, CDR2 FQNEAQ. The CDR3 runs to 13 residues. The V end was cut by 4 bases, the J end by 12 bases, with 16 bases between. In the authors' workflow: Amplified reference gene primers provided the basis for estimating nucleated cell counts. Clones were read by immunoSEQ multiplex PCR, and TCRdb kept only the in-frame ones, dropping some. That table gives V, J and clone size, and the DNA gave D and trimming. The sample comprises some 150,000 clones, around 88% of which are singletons, and approximately 1.4% rests with the top ten. The V call is TRBV7-8, the J call TRBJ2-1; perhaps TRBD2 as D (6 bases). The sequence was collected from a woman in her sixties with acute or convalescent COVID-19. Sequenced material: peripheral blood. The CDR3 coding sequence is TGTGCCAGCAGCTGGCGGGGTGGGCCGGGGCAGTTCTTC. This translates into CASSWRGGPGQFF.